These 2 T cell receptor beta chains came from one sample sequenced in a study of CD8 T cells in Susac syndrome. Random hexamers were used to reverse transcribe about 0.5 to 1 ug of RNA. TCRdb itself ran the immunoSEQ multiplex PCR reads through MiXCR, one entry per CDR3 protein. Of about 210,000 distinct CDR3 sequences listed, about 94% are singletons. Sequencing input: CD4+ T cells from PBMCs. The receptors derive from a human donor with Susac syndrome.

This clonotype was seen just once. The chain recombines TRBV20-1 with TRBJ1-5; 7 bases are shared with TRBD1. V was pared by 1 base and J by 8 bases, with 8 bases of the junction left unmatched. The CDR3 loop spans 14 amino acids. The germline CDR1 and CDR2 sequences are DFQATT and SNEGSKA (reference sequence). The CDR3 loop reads CSARATGDLKPQHF. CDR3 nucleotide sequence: TGCAGTGCTAGAGCCACAGGGGACTTAAAGCCCCAGCATTTT.

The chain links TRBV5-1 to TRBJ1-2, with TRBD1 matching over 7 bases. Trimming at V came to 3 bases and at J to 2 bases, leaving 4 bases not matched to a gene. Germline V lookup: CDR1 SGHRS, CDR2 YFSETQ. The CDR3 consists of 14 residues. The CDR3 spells CASSYSDRNYGYTF. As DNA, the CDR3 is TGCGCCAGCAGCTACTCGGACAGGAACTATGGCTACACCTTC.